Listed below are T cell receptor beta chains from one sample, sequenced in a study of blood T cell repertoires in COVID-19. Measured with immunoSEQ multiplex PCR; TCRdb has only the in-frame clones, and not every one. The table has over 200,000 clones, over 75% seen once. The sequenced sample consisted of peripheral blood. All receptors come from a human donor in a cohort sampled during active COVID-19. Both conserved end residues are part of each CDR3. Each record gives: CDR3 length, J gene, D gene, V gene, clone size, CDR3 protein, CDR3 DNA. The D gene is left open where the match is weak. Size is stated for part of the rows, as once, few or many counts, or as a class when the clone is expanded.

length: 13
J: TRBJ1-1
D: -
V: TRBV5-5
size: -
CDR3: CASSLGIGTEAFF
DNA: TGTGCCAGCAGCTTGGGCATCGGGACTGAAGCTTTCTTT

length: 13
J: TRBJ1-1
D: -
V: TRBV18
size: -
CDR3: CASSPPGSTEAFF
DNA: TGTGCCAGCTCACCACCAGGGAGCACTGAAGCTTTCTTT

length: 15
J: TRBJ1-2
D: TRBD1
V: TRBV4-3
size: -
CDR3: CASSPGQLGNYGYTF
DNA: TGCGCCAGCAGCCCGGGACAGCTTGGGAACTATGGCTACACCTTC

length: 13
J: TRBJ2-3
D: -
V: TRBV9
size: -
CDR3: CASSAPGGDTQYF
DNA: TGTGCCAGCAGCGCGCCGGGTGGAGATACGCAGTATTTT

length: 15
J: TRBJ1-3
D: -
V: TRBV7-9
size: -
CDR3: CASSLLRDTTNTIYF
DNA: TGTGCCAGCAGCTTATTACGGGACACCACAAACACCATATATTTT

length: 14
J: TRBJ2-5
D: TRBD2
V: TRBV20-1
size: -
CDR3: CSASSGRAGVTQYF
DNA: TGCAGTGCTAGTAGCGGGAGGGCCGGGGTGACCCAGTACTTC

length: 11
J: TRBJ2-1
D: -
V: TRBV7-9
size: -
CDR3: CASSSRNEQFF
DNA: TGTGCCAGCAGCTCTAGAAATGAGCAGTTCTTC

length: 17
J: TRBJ1-2
D: TRBD1
V: TRBV7-2
size: -
CDR3: CASSLAVGQGAGYGYTF
DNA: TGTGCCAGCAGCTTAGCGGTCGGGCAGGGGGCCGGCTATGGCTACACCTTC

length: 15
J: TRBJ2-7
D: -
V: TRBV13
size: -
CDR3: CASSHLGAPTYEQYF
DNA: TGTGCCAGCAGCCACCTTGGAGCCCCCACCTACGAGCAGTACTTC

length: 13
J: TRBJ2-7
D: -
V: TRBV6-5
size: -
CDR3: CASSPSEIYEQYF
DNA: TGTGCCAGCAGTCCCTCGGAGATCTACGAGCAGTACTTC

length: 16
J: TRBJ1-4
D: -
V: TRBV6-5
size: -
CDR3: CASSYSASVGGEKLFF
DNA: TGTGCCAGCAGTTACTCGGCGAGCGTAGGGGGTGAAAAACTGTTTTTT

length: 15
J: TRBJ1-2
D: -
V: TRBV7-9
size: -
CDR3: CASSLASAGGAGYTF
DNA: TGTGCCAGCAGCTTAGCATCGGCGGGAGGGGCTGGCTACACCTTC

length: 19
J: TRBJ2-2
D: TRBD2
V: TRBV6-2/TRBV6-3
size: -
CDR3: CASSFHRTSGSRGTGELFF
DNA: TGTGCCAGCAGTTTCCATCGGACTAGCGGTTCAAGGGGCACCGGGGAGCTGTTTTTT

length: 15
J: TRBJ1-1
D: -
V: TRBV28
size: -
CDR3: CASSLYVTGNTEAFF
DNA: TGTGCCAGCAGTCTCTACGTGACAGGGAACACTGAAGCTTTCTTT

length: 14
J: TRBJ1-2
D: TRBD1
V: TRBV6-5
size: -
CDR3: CASSSPDRAYGYTF
DNA: TGTGCCAGCAGCTCTCCGGACAGGGCTTATGGCTACACCTTC

length: 13
J: TRBJ1-5
D: TRBD1
V: TRBV4-2
size: -
CDR3: CASSPGQNQPQHF
DNA: TGTGCCAGCAGCCCGGGACAGAATCAGCCCCAGCATTTT

length: 14
J: TRBJ2-7
D: -
V: TRBV6-2/TRBV6-3
size: -
CDR3: CASSYSTRFYEQYF
DNA: TGTGCCAGCAGTTACTCGACCAGGTTCTACGAGCAGTACTTC

length: 16
J: TRBJ1-4
D: -
V: TRBV3-1/TRBV3-2
size: -
CDR3: CASSQQTGSTNEKLFF
DNA: TGTGCCAGCAGCCAGCAGACAGGTTCAACTAATGAAAAACTGTTTTTT

length: 14
J: TRBJ2-7
D: -
V: TRBV11-2
size: -
CDR3: CASRPDTLSYEQYF
DNA: TGTGCCAGCAGACCAGACACCCTCTCCTACGAGCAGTACTTC

length: 14
J: TRBJ2-5
D: TRBD1
V: TRBV28
size: few
CDR3: CASSTWTGQETQYF
DNA: TGTGCCAGCAGCACCTGGACAGGCCAAGAGACCCAGTACTTC

length: 15
J: TRBJ2-7
D: -
V: TRBV18
size: -
CDR3: CASSPNGDPLMRRYF
DNA: TGTGCCAGCTCACCAAACGGGGATCCCCTAATGAGACGGTACTTC

length: 14
J: TRBJ1-1
D: -
V: TRBV7-2
size: once
CDR3: CASSPGRDRPEAFF
DNA: TGTGCCAGCAGCCCCGGCAGGGATAGACCTGAAGCTTTCTTT

length: 10
J: TRBJ2-7
D: TRBD1
V: TRBV2
size: -
CDR3: CASGGQGQYF
DNA: TGTGCCAGCGGAGGACAGGGGCAGTACTTC

length: 13
J: TRBJ1-1
D: -
V: TRBV6-4
size: few
CDR3: CASSSTANTEAFF
DNA: TGTGCCAGCTCATCAACAGCGAACACTGAAGCTTTCTTT

length: 14
J: TRBJ2-7
D: -
V: TRBV5-6
size: few
CDR3: CASSLQRGLRGQYF
DNA: TGTGCCAGCAGCTTGCAAAGGGGCCTACGAGGGCAGTACTTC

length: 13
J: TRBJ1-1
D: -
V: TRBV7-3
size: -
CDR3: CASSSDRNTEAFF
DNA: TGTGCCAGCAGCTCGGACAGGAACACTGAAGCTTTCTTT

length: 14
J: TRBJ1-2
D: -
V: TRBV15
size: -
CDR3: CATSRDQDWHGYTF
DNA: TGTGCCACCAGCAGAGATCAAGACTGGCATGGCTACACCTTC

length: 19
J: TRBJ2-1
D: TRBD1
V: TRBV6-1
size: -
CDR3: CASSERGQGPFGSYNEQFF
DNA: TGTGCCAGCAGTGAAAGGGGGCAGGGGCCGTTTGGCTCCTACAATGAGCAGTTCTTC

length: 15
J: TRBJ2-1
D: TRBD1
V: TRBV11-1
size: -
CDR3: CASRKDRGLANEQFF
DNA: TGTGCCAGCAGAAAAGACAGGGGTCTAGCCAATGAGCAGTTCTTC

length: 15
J: TRBJ1-1
D: TRBD1
V: TRBV27
size: -
CDR3: CATLNRGRMNTEAFF
DNA: TGTGCCACCTTGAACAGGGGAAGGATGAACACTGAAGCTTTCTTT

length: 15
J: TRBJ2-2
D: TRBD1
V: TRBV7-2
size: -
CDR3: CASSWMTGGTGELFF
DNA: TGTGCCAGCAGCTGGATGACAGGGGGCACCGGGGAGCTGTTTTTT

length: 14
J: TRBJ1-1
D: TRBD1
V: TRBV28
size: -
CDR3: CASRRTTGGTEAFF
DNA: TGTGCCAGCAGACGTACGACAGGGGGCACTGAAGCTTTCTTT

length: 17
J: TRBJ1-6
D: -
V: TRBV6-2/TRBV6-3
size: -
CDR3: CASSQSPKGHNNSPLHF
DNA: TGTGCCAGCAGTCAAAGCCCGAAAGGACATAATAATTCACCCCTCCACTTT

length: 18
J: TRBJ2-7
D: TRBD2
V: TRBV7-8
size: once
CDR3: CASSPIGLAEGSSYEQYF
DNA: TGTGCCAGCAGCCCTATTGGACTAGCGGAGGGGAGCTCCTACGAGCAGTACTTC

length: 15
J: TRBJ1-3
D: -
V: TRBV11-2
size: few
CDR3: CASSAIQGPGNTIYF
DNA: TGTGCCAGCAGCGCAATCCAGGGTCCAGGAAACACCATATATTTT

length: 15
J: TRBJ2-7
D: TRBD2
V: TRBV7-9
size: -
CDR3: CASATGTSASYEQYF
DNA: TGTGCCAGCGCCACAGGGACTAGCGCCTCCTACGAGCAGTACTTC

length: 14
J: TRBJ1-1
D: TRBD1
V: TRBV6-6
size: -
CDR3: CASSRDRGDTEAFF
DNA: TGTGCCAGCAGTAGGGACAGGGGGGACACTGAAGCTTTCTTT

length: 14
J: TRBJ2-7
D: -
V: TRBV27
size: -
CDR3: CASSFSPRGYEQYF
DNA: TGTGCCAGCAGTTTTTCCCCTAGAGGATACGAGCAGTACTTC